The 16 T cell receptor beta chains given below trace back to one sample, sequenced in a study of immune characterization of retroperitoneal liposarcoma. TCRdb reprocessed the PCR reads with MiXCR, giving one entry per CDR3 protein. The sample has 3,100 or so distinct CDR3 sequences, approximately 39% seen once. Sequenced input: tumor tissue. These receptors were obtained from a male donor with retroperitoneal liposarcoma.

On this clonotype itself: The final CDR3 position lacks the conserved phenylalanine or tryptophan, pointing to a likely read error. The CDR3 sequence is CASSVTSGWTDTQYL. CDR3 nucleotide sequence: TGTGCCAGCAGTGTTACTAGCGGGTGGACAGATACGCAGTATCTT. The chain links TRBV27 to TRBJ2-3; TRBD2 matches at 9 bases. Germline CDR1 is MNHEY and CDR2 is SMNVEV (reference sequence). The CDR3 loop spans 15 amino acids. J gave up 3 bases and V 5 bases, and 6 bases lay outside the gene matches.

As to this clonotype: This may be a read error: a much more frequent sequence differs by one nucleotide. The gene calls are TRBV6-1 and TRBJ2-1, with D unclear. The CDR3 spans 17 residues. Germline V CDR1 and CDR2: MNHNS, SASEGT. CDR3 sequence: CVSSEAGSRDLGDEQFF. DNA for the CDR3: TGTGTCAGCAGTGAAGCCGGTAGCAGAGACCTGGGCGATGAGCAGTTCTTC.

The J gene is TRBJ2-2, the V gene TRBV12-3 or TRBV12-4; 7 bases line up with TRBD1. The length of the CDR3 is 15 residues. V was pared by 1 base and J by 4 bases, with 3 bases of the junction left unmatched. The CDR3 loop reads CASSLGDRATGELFF. The CDR3 nucleotides read TGTGCCAGCAGTTTAGGCGACAGGGCCACCGGGGAGCTGTTTTTT.

V gene TRBV4-1 combines with J gene TRBJ2-1; D possibly uses TRBD1 or TRBD2 (5 bases each). The better agreement between TRBJ2-7 and the DNA end casts doubt on the J call. Germline values: CDR1 MGHRA, CDR2 YSYEKL. The CDR3 runs 17 residues. CDR3 in amino acids: CASSQVDGRDPLDEQYF. The CDR3 nucleotides read TGCGCCAGCAGCCAGGTGGACGGACGGGACCCGCTGGACGAGCAGTACTTC.

This clonotype is medium-sized. V and J are TRBV7-8 and TRBJ2-3, with 16 bases fitting TRBD2. Trimming took 4 bases from V and 3 from J; bases not matched to a gene: 4. Germline CDR1 SGHVS, CDR2 FQNEAQ. The CDR3 runs to 17 residues. The CDR3 protein is CASSSGLAGGRTDTQYF. The CDR3 bases are TGTGCCAGCAGCTCGGGACTAGCGGGGGGGCGGACAGATACGCAGTATTTT. The full variable domain, in which reference TRBV7-8 and TRBJ2-3 provide the parts outside the CDR3, is GAGVSQSPRYKVAKRGQDVALRCDPISGHVSLFWYQQALGQGPEFLTYFQNEAQLDKSGLPSDRFFAERPEGSVSTLKIQRTQQEDSAVYLCASSSGLAGGRTDTQYFGPGTRLTVL.

The chain combines TRBV27 with TRBJ2-4; D unclear. The V and J ends lost 8 bases and 4 bases respectively, with 9 bases between them. Germline CDR1 MNHEY, CDR2 SMNVEV (reference sequence). The CDR3 loop spans 12 amino acids. The CDR3 region has the DNA TGTGCCAGCCTTGGTGATAAAAACATTCAGTACTTC. Translated: CASLGDKNIQYF.

This chain uses TRBV6-8 with TRBJ2-1, with 9 bases matching TRBD1. The germline V gene has CDR1 MNHGY and CDR2 SAAAGT. CDR3 length: 16 amino acids. The V segment lost 7 bases and the J segment 8 bases; nucleotides outside the gene matches: 15. In DNA, the CDR3 is TGTGCCAGCATTCATCGTTGGGACAGGGCGGATTATGAGCAGTTCTTC. Its protein is CASIHRWDRADYEQFF.

V gene TRBV11-2 combines with J gene TRBJ2-3, with a weak D call TRBD2 (5 bases). This CDR3 region has 14 residues. The germline V gene encodes CDR1 SGHAT and CDR2 FQNNGV. The germline V and J ends were trimmed by 1 base and 10 bases, with 15 bases remaining between them. The CDR3 DNA sequence: TGTGCCAGCAGCTTAGGACCGGGAAAGGTTGCGCAGTATTTT. Translating it yields CASSLGPGKVAQYF. Full variable domain (missing parts from reference TRBV11-2 and TRBJ2-3): EAGVAQSPRYKIIEKRQSVAFWCNPISGHATLYWYQQILGQGPKLLIQFQNNGVVDDSQLPKDRFSAERLKGVDSTLKIQPAKLEDSAVYLCASSLGPGKVAQYFGPGTRLTVL.

This clonotype ranks as medium-sized (0.01 to 0.1%). The gene calls are TRBV6-1 and TRBJ1-6; D unresolved. This CDR3 has 14 amino acids. V lost 5 bases and J lost 7, with 12 bases in between. Germline CDR1 reads MNHNS; CDR2 reads SASEGT. As DNA, the CDR3 is TGTGCCAGCAGTTCGGACCGAACGAATTCACCCCTCCACTTT. It encodes CASSSDRTNSPLHF.

Details on this clonotype: Here the CDR3 omits its conserved ending phenylalanine or tryptophan, so a read error is the likely source. The genes are TRBV6-6 and TRBJ2-7; tentatively, D is TRBD1 (5 bases). V lost 4 bases and J 4 bases, leaving 8 bases between the germline ends. The CDR3 has 12 amino acids. In germline, CDR1 is MNHNY, CDR2 SVGAGI (reference sequence). The CDR3 here is CASSSQGYEQYL. The CDR3 DNA reads as TGTGCCAGCAGTTCCCAGGGTTACGAGCAGTACTTA.

This rearrangement joins TRBV6-5 to TRBJ1-1, with a weak D call TRBD1 (5 bases). Germline loops: CDR1 MNHEY, CDR2 SVGAGI. Trimming pared 4 bases from V and 1 base from J, leaving 10 bases between. There are 14 residues in the CDR3. The DNA of the CDR3 is TGTGCCAGCAGTTCCTTGGGGGGGAACACTGAAGCTTTCTTT. Translated, it gives CASSSLGGNTEAFF.

This clonotype was seen a handful of times. The junction departs from germline at one end; a sequencing error may be responsible. The chain couples TRBV6-5 to TRBJ2-5; 7 bases fit TRBD1. Looked up from germline, CDR1 is MNHEY and CDR2 is SVGAGI. The length of the CDR3 is 15 residues. The CDR3 is CASSYGQAEYETQYF. DNA of the CDR3: TGTGCCAGCAGTTACGGACAGGCAGAATATGAGACCCAGTACTTT.

In this sample, this clonotype turned up a few times. The chain carries TRBV23-1 and TRBJ2-1; 8 nucleotides agree with TRBD1. The J call may be incorrect, as the DNA end agrees better with TRBJ2-7. TRBV23-1 falls under the ORF class, with uncertain function. The CDR3 is 16 amino acids. CDR3 DNA: TGCGCCAGCAGTCAAACCGCCGGCAGGGGGCAGTACGAGCAGTACTTC. It is translated as CASSQTAGRGQYEQYF.

In its sample, this clonotype is medium-sized (0.01 to 0.1%). This sequence may be a read error, since a much larger clone differs from it by one base. The chain combines TRBV6-1 with TRBJ2-1, with a possible D match to TRBD2 (6 bases). CDR1 is MNHNS, CDR2 SASEGT, per germline. V was trimmed by 8 bases and J by 13 bases, leaving 27 bases between them. CDR3 length: 15 residues. DNA of the CDR3: TGTGCCAGCGTAATAGGCTCACTAGCCAAAAACATTCAGTTCTTC. Its protein product is CASVIGSLAKNIQFF.

The J gene is TRBJ2-7, the V gene TRBV6-6, with 8 nucleotides matching TRBD1. The J call is in doubt because the DNA end fits TRBJ2-5 better. Germline V gene sequence: CDR1 MNHNY, CDR2 SVGAGI (reference sequence). The CDR3 loop spans 13 amino acids. CDR3 sequence: CASSQDRGQTQYF. The DNA for the CDR3 is TGTGCCAGCAGTCAAGACAGGGGACAGACCCAGTACTTC.

The J gene is TRBJ2-3, the V gene TRBV6-1; D is unresolved. CDR3 size: 13 residues. The germline V gene has CDR1 MNHNS and CDR2 SASEGT. The ends were cut back, 6 bases at V and 5 bases at J, with 12 bases in the middle. Here the CDR3 reads CASRVDGEDTQYF. The CDR3 coding sequence is TGTGCCAGCAGAGTGGACGGAGAAGATACGCAGTATTTT.